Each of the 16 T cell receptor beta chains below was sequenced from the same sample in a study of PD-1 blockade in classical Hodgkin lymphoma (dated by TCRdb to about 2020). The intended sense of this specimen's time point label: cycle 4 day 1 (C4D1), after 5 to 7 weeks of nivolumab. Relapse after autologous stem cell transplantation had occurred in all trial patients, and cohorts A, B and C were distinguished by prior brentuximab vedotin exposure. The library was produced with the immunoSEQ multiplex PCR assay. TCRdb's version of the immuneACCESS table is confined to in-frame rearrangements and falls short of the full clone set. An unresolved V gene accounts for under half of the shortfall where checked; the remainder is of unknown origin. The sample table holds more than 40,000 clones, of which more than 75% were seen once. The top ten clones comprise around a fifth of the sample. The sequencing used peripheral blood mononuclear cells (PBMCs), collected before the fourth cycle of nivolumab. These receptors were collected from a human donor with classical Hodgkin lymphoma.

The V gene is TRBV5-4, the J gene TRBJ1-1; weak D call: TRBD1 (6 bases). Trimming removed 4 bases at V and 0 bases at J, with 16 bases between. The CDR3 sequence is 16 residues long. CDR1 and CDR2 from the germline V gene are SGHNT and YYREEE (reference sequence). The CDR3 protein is CASSTGLGNMNTEAFF. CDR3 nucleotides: TGTGCCAGCAGCACAGGGCTGGGGAACATGAACACTGAAGCTTTCTTT.

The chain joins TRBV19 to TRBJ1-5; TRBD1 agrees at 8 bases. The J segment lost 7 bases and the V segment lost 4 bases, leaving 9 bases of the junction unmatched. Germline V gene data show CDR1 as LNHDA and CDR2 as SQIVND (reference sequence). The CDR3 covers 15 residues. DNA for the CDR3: TGTGCCAGTAGTAGGGAGGGACAGGTAGGCCAGCCCCAGCATTTT. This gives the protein CASSREGQVGQPQHF.

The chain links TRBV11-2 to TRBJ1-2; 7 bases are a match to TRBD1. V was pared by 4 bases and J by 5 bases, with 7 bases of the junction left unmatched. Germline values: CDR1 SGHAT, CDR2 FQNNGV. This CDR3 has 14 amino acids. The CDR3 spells CASSSTGYRYGYTF. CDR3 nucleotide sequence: TGTGCCAGCAGCTCGACAGGGTATCGTTATGGCTACACCTTC.

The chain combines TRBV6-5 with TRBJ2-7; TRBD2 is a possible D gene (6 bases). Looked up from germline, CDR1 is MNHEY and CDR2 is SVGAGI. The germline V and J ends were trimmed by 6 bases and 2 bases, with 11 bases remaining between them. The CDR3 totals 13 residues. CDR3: CASSRDSAYEQYF. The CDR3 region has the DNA TGTGCCAGCAGCCGGGACTCCGCCTACGAGCAGTACTTC.

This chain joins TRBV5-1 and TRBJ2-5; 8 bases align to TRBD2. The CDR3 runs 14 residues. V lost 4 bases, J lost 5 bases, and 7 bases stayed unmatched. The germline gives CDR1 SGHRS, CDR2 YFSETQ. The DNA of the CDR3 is TGCGCCAGCAGCGCAGGAGCGGGGGACGAGACCCAGTACTTC. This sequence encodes CASSAGAGDETQYF.

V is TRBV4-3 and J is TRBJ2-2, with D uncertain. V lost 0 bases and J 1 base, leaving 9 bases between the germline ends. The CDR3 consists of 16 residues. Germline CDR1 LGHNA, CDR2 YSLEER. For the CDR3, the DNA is TGCGCCAGCAGCCAAGATAGGGTAGGGAACACCGGGGAGCTGTTTTTT. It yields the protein CASSQDRVGNTGELFF.

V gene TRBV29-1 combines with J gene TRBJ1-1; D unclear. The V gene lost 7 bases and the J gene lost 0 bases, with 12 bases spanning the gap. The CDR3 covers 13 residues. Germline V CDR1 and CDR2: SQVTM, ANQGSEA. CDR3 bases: TGCAGCGCCCGTGCCGACATGAACACTGAAGCTTTCTTT. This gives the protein CSARADMNTEAFF.

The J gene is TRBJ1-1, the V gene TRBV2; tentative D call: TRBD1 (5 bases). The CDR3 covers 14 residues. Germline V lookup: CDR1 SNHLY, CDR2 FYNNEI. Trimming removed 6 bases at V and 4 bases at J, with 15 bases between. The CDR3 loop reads CASRNPQGLTEAFF. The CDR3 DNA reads TGTGCCAGCAGAAACCCTCAGGGACTCACTGAAGCTTTCTTT.

CDR3 in DNA: TGTGCCAGCGGAACGGACAGTCTCCTGGTGGGGGAGGTCTACGAGCAGTACTTC. It encodes CASGTDSLLVGEVYEQYF. This rearrangement joins TRBV28 to TRBJ2-7; D may match TRBD1 or TRBD2 (6 bases each). The length of the CDR3 is 18 residues. V was pared by 8 bases and J by 3 bases, with 29 bases between. Per the germline V gene, CDR1 is MDHEN and CDR2 is SYDVKM. The entire variable domain, with the rest obtained from reference TRBV28 and TRBJ2-7, is as follows: DVKVTQSSRYLVKRTGEKVFLECVQDMDHENMFWYRQDPGLGLRLIYFSYDVKMKEKGDIPEGYSVSREKKERFSLILESASTNQTSMYLCASGTDSLLVGEVYEQYFGPGTRLTVT.

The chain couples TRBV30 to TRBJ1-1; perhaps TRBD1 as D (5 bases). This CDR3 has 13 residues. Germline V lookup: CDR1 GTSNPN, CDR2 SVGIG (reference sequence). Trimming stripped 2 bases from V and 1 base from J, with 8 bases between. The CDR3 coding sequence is TGTGCCTGGAGTACAGGAACGAACACTGAAGCTTTCTTT. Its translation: CAWSTGTNTEAFF.

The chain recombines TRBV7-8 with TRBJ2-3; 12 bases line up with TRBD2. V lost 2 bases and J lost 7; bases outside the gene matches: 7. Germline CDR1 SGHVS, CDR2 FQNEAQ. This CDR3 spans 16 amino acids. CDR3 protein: CASSLLAGGNGYTQYF. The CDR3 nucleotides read TGTGCCAGCAGCTTACTAGCGGGGGGGAATGGGTATACGCAGTATTTT.

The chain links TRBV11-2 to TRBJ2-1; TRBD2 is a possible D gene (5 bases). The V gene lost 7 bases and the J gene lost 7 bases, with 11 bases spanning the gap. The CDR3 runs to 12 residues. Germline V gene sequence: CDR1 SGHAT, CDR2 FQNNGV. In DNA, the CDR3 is TGTGCCAGCACCTATCGGGGAAATGAGCAGTTCTTC. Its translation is CASTYRGNEQFF.

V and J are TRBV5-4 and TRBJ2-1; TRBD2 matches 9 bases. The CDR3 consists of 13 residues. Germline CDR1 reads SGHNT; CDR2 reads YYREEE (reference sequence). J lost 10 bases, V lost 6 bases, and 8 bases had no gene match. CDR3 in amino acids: CASKAGGLEEQFF. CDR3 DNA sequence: TGTGCCAGCAAAGCGGGAGGATTGGAGGAGCAGTTCTTC.

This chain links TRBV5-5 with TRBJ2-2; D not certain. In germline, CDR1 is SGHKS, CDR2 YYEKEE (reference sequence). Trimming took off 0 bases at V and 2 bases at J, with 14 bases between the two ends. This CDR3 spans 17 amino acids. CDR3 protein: CASSLVAGRSNTGELFF. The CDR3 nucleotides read TGTGCCAGCAGCTTGGTGGCCGGAAGAAGTAACACCGGGGAGCTGTTTTTT.

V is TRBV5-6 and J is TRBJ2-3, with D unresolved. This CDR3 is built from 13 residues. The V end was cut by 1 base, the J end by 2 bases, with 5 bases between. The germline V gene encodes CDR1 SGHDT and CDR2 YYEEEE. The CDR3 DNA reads TGTGCCAGCAGCTTGTTTATCACAGATACGCAGTATTTT. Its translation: CASSLFITDTQYF.

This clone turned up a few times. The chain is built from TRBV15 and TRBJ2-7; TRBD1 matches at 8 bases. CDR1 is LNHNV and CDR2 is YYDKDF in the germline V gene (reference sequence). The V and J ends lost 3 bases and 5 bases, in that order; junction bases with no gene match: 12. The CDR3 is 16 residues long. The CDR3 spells CATSSARTGRPNEQYF. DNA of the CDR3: TGTGCCACCAGCAGCGCCCGGACAGGGCGGCCCAACGAGCAGTACTTC.